The source of this TCR beta chain is a study of beta chain features in type 1 diabetes. Overall study results and limits: Compared to healthy donors, patients appeared to have naive, central memory and Treg TCRB repertoires that were more alike.

The V gene's germline CDR1 is SGHNT and CDR2 YYREEE (reference sequence). CDR3 length equals 15 residues. Trimming stripped 1 base from V and 4 bases from J, with 14 bases between. Reverse transcribing all isolated RNA meant expressed TCRB transcripts were sequenced. Data came from immunoSEQ multiplex PCR; TCRdb stores just in-frame clones and leaves some out. The sample lists around 450,000 clones; roughly 10% were seen once. A word on this clone: Its antigen is still unknown.

The chain links TRBV5-4 to TRBJ1-1; D is undetermined. The origin of this receptor is a woman between 18 and 29 years old in good health. The sample comprised naive CD4+ T cells from blood. CDR3 sequence reads: CASSLSRMIGTEAFF. CDR3 in DNA: TGTGCCAGCAGCTTGTCTCGGATGATTGGCACTGAAGCTTTCTTT. The full variable domain, with the rest looked up from reference TRBV5-4 and TRBJ1-1, is ETGVTQSPTHLIKTRGQQVTLRCSSQSGHNTVSWYQQALGQGPQFIFQYYREEENGRGNFPPRFSGLQFPNYSSELNVNALELDDSALYLCASSLSRMIGTEAFFGQGTRLTVV.